This T cell receptor beta chain comes out of a study of cytomegalovirus exposure and HLA in healthy donors (dated by TCRdb to about 2017). For the wider study: In an earlier analysis of some 610 of the donors, 276 Gb of sequence data and 100 million or so unique TCR beta sequences from roughly 180 million T cells were reported. An early release that covered some 640 HLA-typed donors contained approximately 300 gigabases of sequencing data and tens of millions of unique TCR sequences. Of the roughly 400 genotyped donors, over 70% fell in the genetic ancestry cluster associated with self-reported Caucasian donors. The aim of the study was to test whether cataloging public T cell receptors could identify signatures of past pathogen exposure. The study used immunosequencing to profile the T cell repertoires of some 600 subjects and linked those repertoires to cytomegalovirus serostatus. Along with the approximately 700-subject first cohort, a separate validation cohort of over a hundred different subjects was used. High-throughput TCR immunosequencing, statistical association of individual TCRs with disease status, and machine learning were combined to predict cytomegalovirus infection status. A later analysis re-analyzed previously published TCR beta repertoires from 600 to 850 donors and added high-resolution HLA genotyping to study TCR occurrence patterns. Rather than drawing on any new phenotypic data, the later analysis identified candidate immune exposures from TCR beta sequences and the way those sequences occurred across donors. To decide whether each TCR beta V gene segment behaved as functional or pseudogenic, an earlier analysis of some 600 of the donors relied on high-throughput TCR beta sequencing. Donor age, sex, ethnicity and CMV serostatus were collected together with the repertoire data. In a later genetic analysis, genome-wide SNP genotypes for about 55% of the 666 donors were used, and that subset was treated as a discovery cohort. All discovery cohort repertoires had been generated on a single sequencing platform. Both class I and class II loci were covered by HLA typing, at four-digit resolution. The number of typed donors differed by locus: about 629-630 for A, B, C, DRB1 and DQB1; approximately 520 for DQA1; approximately 600 for DPA1; and roughly 490 for DPB1. Roughly five DR-DQ haplotypes were handled as single units for association and clustering, since linkage in the cohort was strong. Across 300 to 500 genotyped donors of the cohort, an average of about 240,000 unique TCR beta nucleotide sequences per donor were sequenced, and approximately 19% of those sequences were non-productive. The full study reports these points: A later analysis found that HLA-associated TCR beta chains were more clonally expanded and had lower generation probabilities than equally common non-associated chains. It was suggested by the authors that the approach could potentially be generalized to other disease states and immunological phenotypes. Some IMGT-functional V segments, including TRBV6-2 and TRBV6-3, could not be distinguished by the 87-base-pair reads and were therefore excluded. Roughly uniform sequencing depth across donors was assumed in presence/absence analyses, although this assumption may not hold. Compared with the 666-donor mean, donors in an Asian-associated ancestry cluster had fewer N-insertions in productive TCRs, according to a later genetic analysis. This cohort had only TCR beta chains sequenced, and the lack of alpha or paired-chain data limited which features could be detected. In a later analysis, the rate of TCR association differed among HLA loci, with DRB1 alleles having the most associated TCRs and HLA-C alleles having the fewest. For the cohort, immune exposure information was limited to CMV serostatus. A further reported finding was that TCR beta sequences accurately predicted the HLA-A and HLA-B alleles for most subjects in the first cohort. Correlated functional status among segregating V segments might reflect linkage disequilibrium, but an unknown experimental factor could not be ruled out. The sequencing pipeline was judged likely to have produced a cluster of highly shared sequence variants as a technical artifact. In vitro tests confirmed that a few of the cytomegalovirus-associated TCR beta chains recognize cytomegalovirus antigens. In a later genetic analysis, a missense DCLRE1C variant was associated with V-gene and J-gene trimming of TCR beta chains, and the association was replicated in an independent cohort. Seventeen rarely observed V segments, including chromosome 9 orphons, were excluded from the earlier analysis of just under 600 of the donors because counts were too low. Across donors, most TCR sequences were observed very rarely, whereas some public TCRs were present in many individuals. Broadly in line with IMGT annotations, most TCR beta V segments showed up in productive rearrangements about 87% or about 30% of the time in an earlier analysis of 450 to 600 of the donors. According to a later analysis, parvovirus B19, influenza, CMV and Epstein-Barr virus appeared linked to several top co-occurrence clusters. HLA typing was unavailable for some donors at each locus, so association tests used only the typed subset. A later analysis found that most CMV-associated TCR beta chains appeared HLA-restricted, with HLA associations seemingly driven largely by CMV exposure. In the study, some 160 TCR beta chains were listed as associated with cytomegalovirus. Cytomegalovirus status was reported to be diagnosed by the classifier with high specificity and sensitivity in both the original and validation cohorts. At a false discovery rate of 0.05, a later analysis linked approximately 18,000 TCR beta sequences to specific HLA alleles. When HLA alleles, especially DR and DQ, strongly co-occurred, attributing TCR associations to individual alleles was difficult.

Library generation was performed with the immunoSEQ multiplex PCR assay. The multiplex PCR relied on a mix of 60 forward primers for TCR Vbeta segments and 13 reverse primers for TCR Jbeta segments. The CDR3 region of rearranged TCR beta genes was amplified from genomic DNA by a multiplex PCR assay. The amplified TCR beta libraries were sequenced on the Illumina HiSeq System as 87-base-pair reads. As for the original processing: A later analysis counted about 82 million unique TCR beta chains across the 550 to 700 repertoires, and some 11 million of these chains were shared by at least two donors. A nearest-neighbor algorithm error-corrected the raw reads and collapsed the reads into unique sequences, merging closely related sequences to remove PCR and sequencing errors. Alignment of CDR3 sequences to IMGT reference sequences was used to assign V, D and J gene segments. Each retained sequence needed at least a six-nucleotide match to both a V gene segment and a J gene segment. A rearrangement was called productive if the CDR3 had no stop codons and remained in frame with V and J, and every other rearrangement was called non-productive. CDR3 was defined according to IMGT convention as the region running from the second conserved V-encoded cysteine to the conserved J-encoded phenylalanine. In an earlier analysis of 550 to 650 of the donors, sequences lacking an unambiguous match to a single V gene segment were excluded. In an earlier analysis of 587 of the donors, a V segment was called functional when productive rearrangements were above 56.7%, and segregating when the standard deviation between donors exceeded 5%. A statistical classification framework was developed to diagnose cytomegalovirus status using the catalog of TCR beta chain sequences. In a later analysis, TCR nucleotide sequences were compared against IMGT/GENE-DB human TR gene sequences so that V and J genes could be assigned. The TCRdist pipeline was used in a later analysis to assign CDR3 sequences and most-parsimonious VDJ recombination scenarios. A later analysis defined each TCR beta chain by its CDR3 amino acid sequence plus V-gene family, and excluded reads lacking a unique V-gene family. To address suspected cross-contamination and a sequencing artifact, a later analysis removed 592 highly shared, low-generation-probability nucleotide sequences. In a later analysis, a clonal expansion index for each public chain was calculated from normalized within-repertoire ranks of inferred template counts. A later analysis computed generation probabilities with a VDJ recombination model fitted to out-of-frame rearrangements, and checked the results against IGoR. In a later analysis, TCR-TCR, TCR-HLA and TCR-CMV co-occurrence was scored with hypergeometric tests, and a repertoire-size bias correction was applied to TCR pairs. To estimate false discovery rates, a later analysis permuted the HLA or CMV assignments 20 times. In a later analysis, co-occurring TCRs were grouped using DBSCAN, with TCRdist sequence similarity added in when clustering inside HLA-allele-positive subsets. For co-occurrence clustering, repertoires with fewer than 30,000 or more than 120,000 public chains were excluded, along with four or five repertoires with anomalous nucleotide sharing. What TCRdb holds here is the immuneACCESS table cut down to in-frame rearrangements. Part of the clones is not present; checked against another copy, under half of the missing clones reflect an unresolved V gene, and the others are unexplained. V, J and clone size derive from that table, while D and trimming were established from the DNA sequence. This sample has approximately 160,000 clones in its table, and roughly 85% of those were observed once. The ten largest clones represent about 0.66% of the sample.

The cohort comprised approximately 700 healthy bone marrow donors. At the time of sampling, all cohort members were nominally healthy, though unrecorded immune exposures were likely present. The donor tested CMV seronegative and was one of the 352 seronegative cohort members. Each donor provided a peripheral blood sample, and peripheral blood mononuclear cells were used for TCR beta sequencing. Genomic DNA was extracted from the blood cell samples with the Qiagen DNeasy Blood Extraction Kit. CDR1 MNHNS and CDR2 SASEGT were looked up in the germline V gene. The CDR3 runs 14 amino acids, cysteine and phenylalanine included. CDR3 DNA only is kept here, 42 bases in frame from base 1. The germline V end is reduced by 4 bases and the J end by 4 bases; junction bases left unmatched: 6. Turning to this clone: Its recognized antigen is unknown. Base qualities are not recorded, but no much larger clone differs from it by a single base.

The chain uses TRBV6-1 and TRBJ1-2, with TRBD1 matching 7 junction bases. The sequenced material came from PBMCs. The sequence was obtained from a male donor in good health and CMV-seronegative. The DNA sequence follows: TGTGCCAGCAGTGTCGAGGGGGCACGCTATGGCTACACCTTC. Translated, it gives CASSVEGARYGYTF.